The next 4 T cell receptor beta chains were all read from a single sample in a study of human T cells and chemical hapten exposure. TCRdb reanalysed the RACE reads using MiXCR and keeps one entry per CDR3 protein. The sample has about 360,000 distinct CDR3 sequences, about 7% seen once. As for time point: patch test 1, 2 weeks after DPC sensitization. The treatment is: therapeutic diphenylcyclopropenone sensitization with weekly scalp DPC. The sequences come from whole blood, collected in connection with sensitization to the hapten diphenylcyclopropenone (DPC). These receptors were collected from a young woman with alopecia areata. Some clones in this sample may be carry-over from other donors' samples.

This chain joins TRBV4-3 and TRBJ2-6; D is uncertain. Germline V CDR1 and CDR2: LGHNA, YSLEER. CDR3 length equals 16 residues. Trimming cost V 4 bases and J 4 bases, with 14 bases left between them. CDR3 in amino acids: CASSRLLGSGANVLTF. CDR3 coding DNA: TGCGCCAGCAGCCGTTTATTAGGGTCCGGGGCCAACGTCCTGACTTTC.

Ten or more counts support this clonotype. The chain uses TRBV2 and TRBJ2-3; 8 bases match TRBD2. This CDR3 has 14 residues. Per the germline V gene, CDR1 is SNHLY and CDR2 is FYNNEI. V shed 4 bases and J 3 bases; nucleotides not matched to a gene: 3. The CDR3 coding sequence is TGTGCCAGCAGTGGGGGACTAGTTACAGATACGCAGTATTTT. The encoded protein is CASSGGLVTDTQYF.

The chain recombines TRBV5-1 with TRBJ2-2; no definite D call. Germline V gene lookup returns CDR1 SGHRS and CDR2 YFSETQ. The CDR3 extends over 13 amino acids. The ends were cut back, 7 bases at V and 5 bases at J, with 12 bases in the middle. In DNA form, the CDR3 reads TGCGCCAGCCAAAGGGCGGAGACCGGGGAGCTGTTTTTT. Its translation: CASQRAETGELFF.

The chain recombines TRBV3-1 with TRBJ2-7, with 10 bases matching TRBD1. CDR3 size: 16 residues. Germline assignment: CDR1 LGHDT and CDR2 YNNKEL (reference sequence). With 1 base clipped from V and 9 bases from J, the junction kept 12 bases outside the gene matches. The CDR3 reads CASSQAGQGQPGRQYF. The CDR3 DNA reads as TGTGCCAGCAGCCAAGCGGGACAGGGGCAGCCGGGTCGGCAGTACTTC.